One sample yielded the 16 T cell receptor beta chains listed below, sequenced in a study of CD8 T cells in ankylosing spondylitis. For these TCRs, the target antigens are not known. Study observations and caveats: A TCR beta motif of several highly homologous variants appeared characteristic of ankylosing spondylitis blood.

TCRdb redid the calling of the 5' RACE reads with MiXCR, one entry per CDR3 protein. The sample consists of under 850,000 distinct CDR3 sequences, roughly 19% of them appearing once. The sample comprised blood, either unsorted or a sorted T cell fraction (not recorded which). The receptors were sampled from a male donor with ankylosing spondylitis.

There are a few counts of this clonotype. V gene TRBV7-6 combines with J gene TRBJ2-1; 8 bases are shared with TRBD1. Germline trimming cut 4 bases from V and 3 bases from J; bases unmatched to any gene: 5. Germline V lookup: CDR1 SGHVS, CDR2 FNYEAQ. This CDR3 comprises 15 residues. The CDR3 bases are TGTGCCAGCAGCTCCTGGACAGGGAGCTACAATGAGCAGTTCTTC. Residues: CASSSWTGSYNEQFF.

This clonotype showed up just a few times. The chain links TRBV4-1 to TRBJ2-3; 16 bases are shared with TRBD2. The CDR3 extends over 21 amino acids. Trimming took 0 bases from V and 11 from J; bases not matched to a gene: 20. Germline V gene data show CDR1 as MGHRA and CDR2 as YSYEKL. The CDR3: CASSQEGSGGRGLAGGPGQYF. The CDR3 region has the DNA TGCGCCAGCAGCCAAGAAGGGAGTGGAGGCCGGGGACTAGCGGGAGGGCCAGGGCAGTATTTT.

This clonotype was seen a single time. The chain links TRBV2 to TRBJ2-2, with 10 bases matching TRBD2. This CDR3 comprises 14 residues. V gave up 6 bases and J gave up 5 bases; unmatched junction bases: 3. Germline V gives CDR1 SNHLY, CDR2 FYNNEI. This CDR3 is CASRLAGLTGELFF. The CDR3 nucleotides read TGTGCCAGCAGACTAGCGGGACTAACCGGGGAGCTGTTTTTT.

CDR3 sequence reads: CASTDGGLAGSGELFF. In DNA, the CDR3 is TGTGCCAGCACCGACGGGGGACTAGCGGGGTCCGGGGAGCTGTTTTTT. The chain uses TRBV7-9 and TRBJ2-2; 13 bases are a match to TRBD2. Germline loops: CDR1 SEHNR, CDR2 FQNEAQ (reference sequence). The CDR3 loop spans 16 amino acids. V shed 7 bases and J 6 bases; nucleotides not matched to a gene: 8.

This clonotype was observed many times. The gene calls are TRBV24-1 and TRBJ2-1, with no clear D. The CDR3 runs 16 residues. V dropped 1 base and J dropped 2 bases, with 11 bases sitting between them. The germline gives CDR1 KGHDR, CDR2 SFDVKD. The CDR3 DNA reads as TGTGCCACCAGTGATTTCGTGGATTCCGCCTACAATGAGCAGTTCTTC. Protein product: CATSDFVDSAYNEQFF.

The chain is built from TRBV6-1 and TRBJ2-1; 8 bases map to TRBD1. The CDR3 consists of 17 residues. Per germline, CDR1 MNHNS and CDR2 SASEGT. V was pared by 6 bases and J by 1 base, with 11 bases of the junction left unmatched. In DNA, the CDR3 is TGTGCCAGCAGACCTTCCTTACAGGGGGGTTCCTACAATGAGCAGTTCTTC. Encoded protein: CASRPSLQGGSYNEQFF.

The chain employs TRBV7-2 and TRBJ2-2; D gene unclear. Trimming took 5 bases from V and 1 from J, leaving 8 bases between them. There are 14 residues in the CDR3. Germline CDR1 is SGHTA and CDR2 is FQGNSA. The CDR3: CASSRAWNTGELFF. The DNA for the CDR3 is TGTGCCAGCAGCCGAGCCTGGAACACCGGGGAGCTGTTTTTT. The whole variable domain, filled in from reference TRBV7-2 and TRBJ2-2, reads GAGVSQSPSNKVTEKGKDVELRCDPISGHTALYWYRQSLGQGLEFLIYFQGNSAPDKSGLPSDRFSAERTGGSVSTLTIQRTQQEDSAVYLCASSRAWNTGELFFGEGSRLTVL.

CDR3 residues: CASSLTGSGDRKFF. As DNA, the CDR3 is TGTGCCAGCAGCTTGACGGGAAGCGGGGACCGGAAGTTCTTC. J is TRBJ2-1 and V is TRBV5-6, with TRBD2 matching 7 bases. J gave up 14 bases and V 1 base, and 12 bases lay outside the gene matches. CDR3 length: 14 amino acids. Per the germline V gene, CDR1 is SGHDT and CDR2 is YYEEEE.

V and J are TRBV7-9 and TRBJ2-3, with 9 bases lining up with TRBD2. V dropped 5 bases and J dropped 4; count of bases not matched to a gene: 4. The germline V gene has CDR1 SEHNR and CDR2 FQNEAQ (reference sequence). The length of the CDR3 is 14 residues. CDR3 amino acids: CASSQGLASDTQYF. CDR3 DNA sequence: TGTGCCAGCAGCCAGGGACTAGCATCAGATACGCAGTATTTT. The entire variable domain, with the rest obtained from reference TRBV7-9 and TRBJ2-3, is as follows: DTGVSQNPRHKITKRGQNVTFRCDPISEHNRLYWYRQTLGQGPEFLTYFQNEAQLEKSRLLSDRFSAERPKGSFSTLEIQRTEQGDSAMYLCASSQGLASDTQYFGPGTRLTVL.

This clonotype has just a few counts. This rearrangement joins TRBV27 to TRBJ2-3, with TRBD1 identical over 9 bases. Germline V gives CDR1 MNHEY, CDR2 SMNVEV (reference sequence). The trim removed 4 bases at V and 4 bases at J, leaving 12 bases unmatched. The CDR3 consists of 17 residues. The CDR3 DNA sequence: TGTGCCAGCAGTTCCCCTCGGGACAGGGAATGGGCAGATACGCAGTATTTT. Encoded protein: CASSSPRDREWADTQYF.

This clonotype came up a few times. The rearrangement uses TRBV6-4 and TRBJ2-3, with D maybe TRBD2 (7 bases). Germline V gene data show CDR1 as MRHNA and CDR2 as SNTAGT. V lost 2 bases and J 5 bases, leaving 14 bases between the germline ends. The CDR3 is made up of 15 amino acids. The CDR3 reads CASSDLGGGVDTQYF. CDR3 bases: TGTGCCAGCAGTGACCTTGGCGGGGGCGTAGATACGCAGTATTTT.

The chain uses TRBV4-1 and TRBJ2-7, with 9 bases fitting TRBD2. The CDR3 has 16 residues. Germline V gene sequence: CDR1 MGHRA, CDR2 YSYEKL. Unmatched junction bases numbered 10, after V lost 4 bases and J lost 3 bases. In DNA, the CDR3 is TGCGCCAGCAGCCCCATAAGGGCTAGCGGGATCTACGAGCAGTACTTC. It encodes CASSPIRASGIYEQYF.

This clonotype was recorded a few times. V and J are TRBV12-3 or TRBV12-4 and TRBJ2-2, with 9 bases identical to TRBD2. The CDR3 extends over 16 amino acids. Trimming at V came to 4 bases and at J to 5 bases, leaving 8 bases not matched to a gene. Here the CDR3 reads CASSSLSGRATGELFF. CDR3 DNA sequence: TGTGCCAGCAGTTCCCTTAGCGGGAGAGCTACCGGGGAGCTGTTTTTT.

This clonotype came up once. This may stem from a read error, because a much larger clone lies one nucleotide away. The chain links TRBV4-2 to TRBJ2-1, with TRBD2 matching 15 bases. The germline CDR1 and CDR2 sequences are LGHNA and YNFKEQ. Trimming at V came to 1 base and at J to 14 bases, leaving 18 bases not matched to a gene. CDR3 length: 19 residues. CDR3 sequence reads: CASSQGPGDLGLAGGPKFF. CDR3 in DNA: TGTGCCAGCAGCCAAGGTCCCGGGGACCTGGGACTAGCGGGGGGTCCCAAGTTCTTC.

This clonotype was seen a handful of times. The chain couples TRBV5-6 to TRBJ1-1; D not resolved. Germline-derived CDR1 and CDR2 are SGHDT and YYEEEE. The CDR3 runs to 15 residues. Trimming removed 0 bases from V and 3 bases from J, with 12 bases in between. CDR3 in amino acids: CASSLEYLGYTEAFF. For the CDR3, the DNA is TGTGCCAGCAGCTTGGAATACTTGGGGTACACTGAAGCTTTCTTT. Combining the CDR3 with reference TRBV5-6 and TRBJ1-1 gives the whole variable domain DAGVTQSPTHLIKTRGQQVTLRCSPKSGHDTVSWYQQALGQGPQFIFQYYEEEERQRGNFPDRFSGHQFPNYSSELNVNALLLGDSALYLCASSLEYLGYTEAFFGQGTRLTVV.

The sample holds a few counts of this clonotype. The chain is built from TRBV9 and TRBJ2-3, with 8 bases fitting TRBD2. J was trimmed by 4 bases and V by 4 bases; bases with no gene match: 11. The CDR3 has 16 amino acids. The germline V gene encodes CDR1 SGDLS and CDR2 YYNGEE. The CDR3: CASSPFREGRADTQYF. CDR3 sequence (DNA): TGTGCCAGCAGCCCCTTTCGGGAGGGAAGGGCAGATACGCAGTATTTT.